The clone carrying this T cell receptor beta chain showed up many times. The antigen remains undetermined. Beta-chain TCR CDR3 regions were amplified from RNA transcripts. Second-round multiplex PCR followed a first-round RT-PCR using HTBI primers. TCRdb ran MiXCR on the multiplex PCR reads and lists one entry per CDR3 protein. The data contain 450,000 to 600,000 distinct CDR3 sequences, 39% of them seen just once; the ten biggest clones take up 4% to 5%. This record belongs to a study of Graves' ophthalmopathy and Graves' hyperthyroidism. This CDR3 region has 15 residues. Germline assignment: CDR1 SGHDN and CDR2 FVKESK. V shed 4 bases and J 2 bases; nucleotides not matched to a gene: 7. Ineligible for inclusion were patients with other autoimmune diseases, uncontrolled infections, pregnancy or lactation. Broader study findings: Ophthalmopathy progression predictions by the model showed around 72% specificity and 60% to 71% sensitivity.

V usage is TRBV14 and J usage is TRBJ1-1; 7 bases agree with TRBD1. The source is an adult man with Graves' hyperthyroidism. The specimen was peripheral blood or thyroid tissue (not recorded which). The CDR3 sequence: CASSPRQGGNTEAFF. As DNA, the CDR3 is TGTGCCAGCAGCCCGCGACAGGGTGGTAACACTGAAGCTTTCTTT.